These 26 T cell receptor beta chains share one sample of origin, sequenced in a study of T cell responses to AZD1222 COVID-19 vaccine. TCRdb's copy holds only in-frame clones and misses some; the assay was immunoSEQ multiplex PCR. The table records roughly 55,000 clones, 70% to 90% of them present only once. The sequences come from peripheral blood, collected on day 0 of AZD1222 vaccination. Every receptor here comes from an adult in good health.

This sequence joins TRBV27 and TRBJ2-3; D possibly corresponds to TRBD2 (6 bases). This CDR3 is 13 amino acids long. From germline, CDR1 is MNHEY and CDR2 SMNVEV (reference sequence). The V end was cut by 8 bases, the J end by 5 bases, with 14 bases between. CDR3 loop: CASGTGVGDTQYF. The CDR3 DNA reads TGTGCCAGCGGGACGGGGGTTGGAGATACGCAGTATTTT.

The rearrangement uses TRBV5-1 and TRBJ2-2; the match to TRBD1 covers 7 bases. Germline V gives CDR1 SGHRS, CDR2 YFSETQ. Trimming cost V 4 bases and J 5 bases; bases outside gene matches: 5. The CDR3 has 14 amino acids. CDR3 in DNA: TGCGCCAGCAGCCCGGACAGGCCGACCGGGGAGCTGTTTTTT. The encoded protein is CASSPDRPTGELFF.

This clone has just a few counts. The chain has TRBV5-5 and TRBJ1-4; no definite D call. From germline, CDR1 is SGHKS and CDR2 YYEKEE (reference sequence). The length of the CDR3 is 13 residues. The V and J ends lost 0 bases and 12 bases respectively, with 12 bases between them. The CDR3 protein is CASSLAVNGELFF. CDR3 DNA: TGTGCCAGCAGCTTGGCAGTTAACGGGGAACTGTTTTTT.

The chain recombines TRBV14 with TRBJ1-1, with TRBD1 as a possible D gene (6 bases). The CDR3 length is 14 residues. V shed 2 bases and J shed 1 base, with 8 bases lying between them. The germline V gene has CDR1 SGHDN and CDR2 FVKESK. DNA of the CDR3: TGTGCCAGCAGCCAACTACAGGGGAACACTGAAGCTTTCTTT. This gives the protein CASSQLQGNTEAFF.

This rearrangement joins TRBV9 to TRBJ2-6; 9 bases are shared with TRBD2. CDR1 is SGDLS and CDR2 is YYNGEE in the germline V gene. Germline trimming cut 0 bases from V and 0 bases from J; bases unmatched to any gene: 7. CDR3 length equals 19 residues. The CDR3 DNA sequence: TGTGCCAGCAGCGTAGCAGGGCTAGCGGGGAGCTCTGGGGCCAACGTCCTGACTTTC. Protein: CASSVAGLAGSSGANVLTF.

This chain's CDR3 is CASSPLVGFVEAFF. The CDR3 coding sequence is TGTGCCAGCAGCCCATTGGTAGGGTTTGTTGAAGCTTTCTTT. The chain carries TRBV5-8 and TRBJ1-1, with no clear D. V gave up 4 bases and J gave up 7 bases, with 17 bases separating them. This CDR3 comprises 14 residues. The germline gives CDR1 SGHTS, CDR2 YDEGEE.

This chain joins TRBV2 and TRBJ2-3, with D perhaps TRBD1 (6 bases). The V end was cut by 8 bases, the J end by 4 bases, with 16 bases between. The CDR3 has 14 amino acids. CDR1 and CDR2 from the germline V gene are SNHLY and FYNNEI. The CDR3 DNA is TGTGCCAGCGGGCCGGCAGGGGATTCAGATACGCAGTATTTT. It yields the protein CASGPAGDSDTQYF.

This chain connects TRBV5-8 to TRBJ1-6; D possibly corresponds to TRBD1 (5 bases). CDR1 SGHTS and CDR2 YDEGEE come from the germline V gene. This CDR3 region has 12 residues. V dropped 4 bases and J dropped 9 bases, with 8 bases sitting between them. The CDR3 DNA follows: TGTGCCAGCAGCGTGGGGGTTTCACCCCTCCACTTT. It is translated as CASSVGVSPLHF.

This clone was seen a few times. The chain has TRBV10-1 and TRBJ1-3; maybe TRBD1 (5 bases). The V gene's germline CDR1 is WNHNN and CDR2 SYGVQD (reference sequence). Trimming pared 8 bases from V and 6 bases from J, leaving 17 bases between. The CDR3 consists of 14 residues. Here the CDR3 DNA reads TGCGCCAGCCGCTCATCGGGGGACGCAAACACCATATATTTT. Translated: CASRSSGDANTIYF.

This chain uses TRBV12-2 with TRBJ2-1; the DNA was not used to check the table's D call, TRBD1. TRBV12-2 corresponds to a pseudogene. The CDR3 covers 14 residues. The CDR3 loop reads CASRFQGDIDEQFF. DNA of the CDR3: TGTGCAAGTCGCTTCCAGGGGGATATCGATGAGCAGTTCTTC.

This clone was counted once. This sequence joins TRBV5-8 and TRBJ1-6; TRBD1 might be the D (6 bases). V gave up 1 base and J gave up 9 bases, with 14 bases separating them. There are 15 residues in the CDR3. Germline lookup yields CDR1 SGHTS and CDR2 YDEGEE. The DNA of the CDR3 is TGTGCCAGCAGCTTGCAGGGGCGACTGGGTTCACCCCTCCACTTT. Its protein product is CASSLQGRLGSPLHF.

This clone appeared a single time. The CDR3 here is CASSPQGANTEAFF. Here the CDR3 DNA reads TGTGCCAGCAGTCCCCAGGGGGCAAACACTGAAGCTTTCTTT. The chain couples TRBV6-4 to TRBJ1-1, with 8 bases that match TRBD1. Germline CDR1 MRHNA, CDR2 SNTAGT. The CDR3 runs to 14 residues. The V and J ends lost 5 bases and 2 bases, in that order; junction bases with no gene match: 4.

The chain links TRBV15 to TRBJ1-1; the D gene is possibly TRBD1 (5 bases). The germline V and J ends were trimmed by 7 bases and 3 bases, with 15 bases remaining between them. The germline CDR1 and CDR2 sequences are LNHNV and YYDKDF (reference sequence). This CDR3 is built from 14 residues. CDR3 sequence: CATTWGPKDTEAFF. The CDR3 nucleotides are TGTGCCACCACCTGGGGACCTAAGGACACTGAAGCTTTCTTT.

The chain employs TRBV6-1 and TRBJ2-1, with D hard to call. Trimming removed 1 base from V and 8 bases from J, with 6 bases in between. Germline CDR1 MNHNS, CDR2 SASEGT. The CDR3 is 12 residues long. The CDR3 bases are TGTGCCAGCAGTGAAGTTTTTTATGAGCAGTTCTTC. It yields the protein CASSEVFYEQFF.

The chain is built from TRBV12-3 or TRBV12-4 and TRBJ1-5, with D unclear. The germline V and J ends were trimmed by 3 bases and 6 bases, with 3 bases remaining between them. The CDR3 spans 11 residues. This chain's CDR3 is CASSFGQPQHF. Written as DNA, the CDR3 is TGTGCCAGCAGTTTCGGTCAGCCCCAGCATTTT.

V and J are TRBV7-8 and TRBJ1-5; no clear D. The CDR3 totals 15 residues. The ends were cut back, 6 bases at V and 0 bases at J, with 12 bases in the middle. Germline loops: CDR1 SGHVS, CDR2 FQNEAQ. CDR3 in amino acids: CASRIGSGSNQPQHF. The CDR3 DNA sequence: TGTGCCAGCAGGATAGGGTCAGGTAGCAATCAGCCCCAGCATTTT.

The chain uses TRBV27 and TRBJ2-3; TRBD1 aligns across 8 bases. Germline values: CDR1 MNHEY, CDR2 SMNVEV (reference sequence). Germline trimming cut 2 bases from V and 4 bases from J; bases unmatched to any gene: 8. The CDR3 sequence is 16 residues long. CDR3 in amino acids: CASSLTAGGRPDTQYF. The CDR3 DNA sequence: TGTGCCAGCAGTTTAACAGCAGGGGGCCGGCCAGATACGCAGTATTTT.

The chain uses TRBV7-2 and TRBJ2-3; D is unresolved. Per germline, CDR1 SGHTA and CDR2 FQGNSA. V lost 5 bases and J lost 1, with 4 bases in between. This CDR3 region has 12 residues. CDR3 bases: TGTGCCAGCAGCCCTCGCACAGATACGCAGTATTTT. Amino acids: CASSPRTDTQYF. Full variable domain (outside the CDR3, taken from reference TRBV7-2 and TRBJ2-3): GAGVSQSPSNKVTEKGKDVELRCDPISGHTALYWYRQSLGQGLEFLIYFQGNSAPDKSGLPSDRFSAERTGGSVSTLTIQRTQQEDSAVYLCASSPRTDTQYFGPGTRLTVL.

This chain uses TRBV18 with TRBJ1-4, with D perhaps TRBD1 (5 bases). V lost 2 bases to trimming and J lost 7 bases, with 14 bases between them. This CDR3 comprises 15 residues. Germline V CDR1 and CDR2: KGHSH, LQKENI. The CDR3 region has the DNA TGTGCCAGCTCACCAGAGGGGAGCGGGGGTGAAAAACTGTTTTTT. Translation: CASSPEGSGGEKLFF.

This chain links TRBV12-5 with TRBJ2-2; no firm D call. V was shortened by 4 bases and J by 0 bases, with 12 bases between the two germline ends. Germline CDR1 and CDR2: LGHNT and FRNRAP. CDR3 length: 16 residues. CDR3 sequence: CASGSSTPSNTGELFF. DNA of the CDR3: TGTGCTAGTGGTTCCTCAACACCCTCGAACACCGGGGAGCTGTTTTTT.

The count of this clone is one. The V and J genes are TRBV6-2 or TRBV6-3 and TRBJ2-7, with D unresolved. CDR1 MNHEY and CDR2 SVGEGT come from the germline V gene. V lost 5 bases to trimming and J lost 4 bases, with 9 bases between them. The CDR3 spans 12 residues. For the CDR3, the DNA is TGTGCCAGCAGTCCCCAGACGTACGAGCAGTACTTC. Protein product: CASSPQTYEQYF.

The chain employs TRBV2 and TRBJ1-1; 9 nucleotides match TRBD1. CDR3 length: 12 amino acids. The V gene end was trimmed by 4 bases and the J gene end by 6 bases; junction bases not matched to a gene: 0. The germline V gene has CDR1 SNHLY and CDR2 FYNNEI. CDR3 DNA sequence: TGTGCCAGCAGTGGACAGGGGGCTGAAGCTTTCTTT. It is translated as CASSGQGAEAFF.

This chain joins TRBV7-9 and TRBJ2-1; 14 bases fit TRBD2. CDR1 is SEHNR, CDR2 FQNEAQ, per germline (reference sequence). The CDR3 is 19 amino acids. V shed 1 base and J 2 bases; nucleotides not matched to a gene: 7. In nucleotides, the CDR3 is TGTGCCAGCAGCTTAGGGGGGACTAGCGGGGGCCCAGCCTACAATGAGCAGTTCTTC. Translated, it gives CASSLGGTSGGPAYNEQFF.

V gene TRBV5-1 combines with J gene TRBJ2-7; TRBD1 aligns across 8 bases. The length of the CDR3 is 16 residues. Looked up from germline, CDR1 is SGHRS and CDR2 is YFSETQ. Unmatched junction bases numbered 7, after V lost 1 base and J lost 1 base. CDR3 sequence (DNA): TGCGCCAGCAGCTTGTCGGGACAGGTTATATCCTACGAGCAGTACTTC. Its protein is CASSLSGQVISYEQYF.

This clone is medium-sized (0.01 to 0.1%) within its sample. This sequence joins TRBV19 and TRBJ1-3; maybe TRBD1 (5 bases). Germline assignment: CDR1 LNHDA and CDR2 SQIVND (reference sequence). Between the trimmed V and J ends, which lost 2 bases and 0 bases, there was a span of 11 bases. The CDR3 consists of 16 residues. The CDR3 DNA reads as TGTGCCAGTAGTATAAGACAGCGCCGCTCTGGAAACACCATATATTTT. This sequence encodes CASSIRQRRSGNTIYF.

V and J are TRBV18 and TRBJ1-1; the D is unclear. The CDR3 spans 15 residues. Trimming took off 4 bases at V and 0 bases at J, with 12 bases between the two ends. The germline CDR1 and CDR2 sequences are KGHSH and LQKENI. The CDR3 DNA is TGTGCCAGCTCACATGCAGTCAACATGAACACTGAAGCTTTCTTT. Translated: CASSHAVNMNTEAFF. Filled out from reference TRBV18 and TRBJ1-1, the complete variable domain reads NAGVMQNPRHLVRRRGQEARLRCSPMKGHSHVYWYRQLPEEGLKFMVYLQKENIIDESGMPKERFSAEFPKEGPSILRIQQVVRGDSAAYFCASSHAVNMNTEAFFGQGTRLTVV.